This T cell receptor beta chain was sequenced in a study of T cell responses to AZD1222 COVID-19 vaccine. This clone was recorded only once. Profiling relied on immunoSEQ multiplex PCR, and the TCRdb table lists in-frame clones only, not all of them. There are about 120,000 clones in the sample; 92% occur only once, and 13% to 15% lies in the top ten. This CDR3 comprises 16 residues. The germline V gene has CDR1 MDHEN and CDR2 SYDVKM. Trimming removed 8 bases from V and 0 bases from J, with 17 bases in between. This chain links TRBV28 with TRBJ1-5; TRBD1 is a possible D gene (5 bases). This TCR derives from an adult in good health. Material: peripheral blood, obtained on day 0 of AZD1222 vaccination. The CDR3 here is CASVTEGLPSNQPQHF. Written as DNA, the CDR3 is TGTGCCAGCGTTACCGAGGGGTTGCCTAGCAATCAGCCCCAGCATTTT.